This TCR beta chain emerged from a study of T cell changes during pregnancy in multiple sclerosis. Some clones are missing from TCRdb's copy, which holds only in-frame ones; the method was immunoSEQ multiplex PCR. The sample records tens of thousands of clones, about 91% being singletons. This sequence was found in a female donor with multiple sclerosis, enrolled in a pregnancy study. The specimen comprised peripheral blood, sampled after pregnancy.

The CDR3 DNA follows: TGTGCCAGCTCTCTCCCCCCCAGATCGAACACTGAAGCTTTCTTT. Its protein is CASSLPPRSNTEAFF. The chain joins TRBV18 to TRBJ1-1, with D unresolved. This CDR3 contains 15 residues. V shed 6 bases and J shed 1 base, with 15 bases lying between them. CDR1 KGHSH and CDR2 LQKENI come from the germline V gene.